This T cell receptor (beta chain) was recorded in a study of OX40 agonist ivuxolimab in advanced cancers. With respect to the entire study: Ivuxolimab, which targeted the costimulatory receptor OX40 (CD134), was an agonistic, fully human IgG2 monoclonal antibody. Intravenous ivuxolimab was administered to patients every 2 weeks at six dose levels: 0.01, 0.1, 0.3, 1.5, 3 and 10 mg/kg. Of the 52 patients in dose escalation, about 20 had hepatocellular carcinoma, roughly 15 had melanoma, 9 had renal cell carcinoma and 9 had head and neck cancer. In the dose-escalation cohort, 82.7% of patients were male, and the mean age was approximately 60 years, with a range of about 23 to 90. Patients were allowed to have had prior anti-PD-1, anti-PD-L1 or anti-CTLA-4 therapy, and about 40% of the dose-escalation patients had been treated with checkpoint inhibitors. Three dose-escalation patients achieved partial responses, one with hepatocellular carcinoma and two with cutaneous melanoma. The purpose of peripheral TCRbeta sequencing was to test whether ivuxolimab changed TCR sequence diversity and led to clonal T-cell expansion. The monotherapy dose-escalation portion (N ≈ 50 patients) of the phase I ivuxolimab trial is reported in the paper.

Broader findings and caveats from the paper: Low levels of normalized T-cell clonal expansion were also shown by some nonresponding patients. After ivuxolimab, more expanded clones were found on average in CD8+ T cells than in CD4+ T cells. At doses of 0.1 to 3.0 mg/kg, clonal expansion of both CD4+ and CD8+ T cells in blood was seen between baseline and week 6. The antigen specificity of the peripheral T cells that underwent clonal expansion was not determined. In the 0.1-3.0 mg/kg groups, partial responders had among the lowest normalized peripheral clonal expansion, particularly in CD8+ T cells.

Patients with a history of autoimmune disease or receiving systemic immunosuppression were excluded from the trial. Peripheral blood for TCR sequencing was drawn from every dose cohort at baseline, at cycle 4 day 1 and at cycle 7 day 1. Samples were obtained from an open-label, multicenter, first-in-human phase I dose-escalation trial of ivuxolimab. Adults with locally advanced or metastatic melanoma, renal cell, hepatocellular, or head and neck squamous cell carcinoma were enrolled in the trial. Before TCR sequencing, CD4+ T cells and CD8+ T cells were sorted from peripheral blood as separate populations. Trimming at the junction amounts to 1 base on V and 2 bases on J, and the germline ends lie 9 bases apart. Sequences SGHAT (CDR1) and FQNNGV (CDR2) are obtained from the germline V gene. Counted from cysteine to phenylalanine, this CDR3 has 14 amino acids. The entry retains the CDR3 DNA only, 42 bases that are in frame from base 1.

A word on this clone: There is no known antigen for this receptor. Per-base qualities were not stored, and no clone one base away is much larger.

Genomic DNA was isolated from the sorted cells so that the TCRbeta CDR3 region could be sequenced. The immunoSEQ Assay was used for sequencing of TCRbeta CDR3 regions. What TCRdb holds here is the immuneACCESS table cut down to in-frame rearrangements. Part of the clones is not present; checked against another copy, under half of the missing clones reflect an unresolved V gene, and the others are unexplained. Across this sample there are 95,000 to 110,000 clones, with approximately 90% seen only once. The ten largest clonotypes hold about 1.2% of the sample. The TCR comes from an adult with an advanced solid tumor such as melanoma, head and neck, liver or kidney cancer. Specimen: CD4+ or CD8+ T cells sorted from blood, collected in a trial of the OX40 agonist ivuxolimab. This sequence uses TRBV11-2 and TRBJ2-7; a tentative D match to TRBD1 spans 5 bases. The CDR3 corresponds to CASSLAGATYEQYF. The sequenced DNA: TGTGCCAGCAGCTTAGCTGGGGCTACCTACGAGCAGTACTTC. With the portions outside the CDR3 filled from the reference TRBV11-2 and TRBJ2-7 genes, the complete variable region becomes EAGVAQSPRYKIIEKRQSVAFWCNPISGHATLYWYQQILGQGPKLLIQFQNNGVVDDSQLPKDRFSAERLKGVDSTLKIQPAKLEDSAVYLCASSLAGATYEQYFGPGTRLTVT.